A single sample gave rise to the 28 T cell receptor beta chains below, sequenced in a study of spatial heterogeneity in lung cancer. Each CDR3 protein is one row after TCRdb ran MiXCR on the 5' RACE reads. The data show tens of thousands of distinct CDR3 sequences, roughly 12% seen once. The time point was: sample taken at primary tumor resection. The input material, whole RNA from tumor, nontumor lung or frozen PBMC, was sequenced unsorted. This sample comprised PBMCs, obtained at surgery. The receptors derive from a male donor with early-stage non-small cell lung cancer.

The J gene is TRBJ2-3, the V gene TRBV6-6, with 7 bases fitting TRBD1. CDR3 size: 14 residues. The V and J ends lost 8 bases and 3 bases, in that order; junction bases with no gene match: 8. Germline CDR1 and CDR2: MNHNY and SVGAGI (reference sequence). CDR3 residues: CASRQGARTDTQYF. The CDR3 DNA sequence: TGTGCCAGCCGACAGGGTGCCCGGACAGATACGCAGTATTTT.

V usage is TRBV20-1 and J usage is TRBJ2-5; no clear D gene. Trimming stripped 0 bases from V and 1 base from J, with 12 bases between. CDR3 size: 15 residues. CDR1 is DFQATT, CDR2 SNEGSKA, per germline (reference sequence). CDR3 in DNA: TGCAGTGCTAGAGATTCGGGCCGCGGCCAAGAGACCCAGTACTTC. Its protein product is CSARDSGRGQETQYF.

This clonotype was seen a handful of times. The rearrangement links TRBV12-3 or TRBV12-4 to TRBJ1-4; no clear D. Trimming took off 7 bases at V and 7 bases at J, with 13 bases between the two ends. The length of the CDR3 is 13 residues. CDR3 residues: CASTPREGEKLFF. CDR3 DNA sequence: TGTGCCAGCACCCCGCGGGAAGGTGAAAAACTGTTTTTT.

This clonotype was seen more than once but under ten times. CDR3 sequence: CSARSLTGPNSPLHF. The CDR3 DNA sequence: TGCAGTGCTAGAAGCCTCACAGGACCAAATTCACCCCTCCACTTT. The J gene is TRBJ1-6, the V gene TRBV20-1; the D gene is possibly TRBD1 (5 bases). CDR1 is DFQATT and CDR2 is SNEGSKA in the germline V gene (reference sequence). CDR3 length: 15 amino acids. Trimming stripped 2 bases from V and 7 bases from J, with 15 bases between.

The V and J genes are TRBV7-3 and TRBJ2-2, with 8 bases identical to TRBD1. CDR1 and CDR2 from the germline V gene are SGHTA and FQGTGA. V shed 8 bases and J 5 bases; nucleotides not matched to a gene: 7. The CDR3 has 14 residues. The CDR3 nucleotides are TGTGCCAGCCGGACAGGGCAGGGTACCGGGGAGCTGTTTTTT. This translates into CASRTGQGTGELFF.

The chain is built from TRBV11-2 and TRBJ1-6; D is unresolved. V lost 5 bases, J lost 6 bases, and 14 bases lay in between. The CDR3 loop spans 15 amino acids. Germline CDR1 and CDR2: SGHAT and FQNNGV. Written as DNA, the CDR3 is TGTGCCAGCAGCCCCACGGAGGCCGTTAATTCACCCCTCCACTTT. Residues: CASSPTEAVNSPLHF.

This clonotype was found a few times. The CDR3 DNA follows: TGTGCCAGCAGCCAAGAGCGGCTGCAGCCCCAGCATTTT. Protein: CASSQERLQPQHF. The rearrangement uses TRBV4-2 and TRBJ1-5; no definite D call. Looked up from germline, CDR1 is LGHNA and CDR2 is YNFKEQ. Trimming took off 0 bases at V and 7 bases at J, with 7 bases between the two ends. CDR3 length equals 13 residues.

This clonotype was observed once. This chain joins TRBV2 and TRBJ2-1; TRBD2 aligns across 12 bases. CDR3 length equals 16 residues. The J segment lost 7 bases and the V segment lost 6 bases, leaving 10 bases of the junction unmatched. Germline V gives CDR1 SNHLY, CDR2 FYNNEI. The CDR3 nucleotides read TGTGCCAGCAGCTACGGACTAGCGGGACTTTATAATGAGCAGTTCTTC. Its translation is CASSYGLAGLYNEQFF.

A note on this clonotype: This may be a read error, as it is one base from a much larger clone. The chain employs TRBV5-1 and TRBJ2-5; D is possibly TRBD1 (5 bases). CDR3 length equals 16 residues. V lost 0 bases to trimming and J lost 0 bases, with 12 bases between them. CDR1 is SGHRS, CDR2 YFSETQ, per germline. In DNA form, the CDR3 reads TGCGCCAGCAGCTTGGGGGGCATGAACTACCAAGAGACCCAGTACTTC. Its translation: CASSLGGMNYQETQYF.

The rearrangement joins TRBV7-8 to TRBJ2-2, with 7 bases that match TRBD1. The CDR3 covers 15 residues. CDR1 is SGHVS and CDR2 is FQNEAQ in the germline V gene. Trimming at V came to 1 base and at J to 6 bases, leaving 5 bases not matched to a gene. The CDR3 DNA sequence: TGTGCCAGCAGCTTAGGGACAGGCAGGGCCGGGGAGCTGTTTTTT. Its protein product is CASSLGTGRAGELFF. Combining the CDR3 with reference TRBV7-8 and TRBJ2-2 gives the whole variable domain GAGVSQSPRYKVAKRGQDVALRCDPISGHVSLFWYQQALGQGPEFLTYFQNEAQLDKSGLPSDRFFAERPEGSVSTLKIQRTQQEDSAVYLCASSLGTGRAGELFFGEGSRLTVL.

In its sample, this clonotype was seen many times. This chain uses TRBV6-2 or TRBV6-3 with TRBJ2-7, with TRBD1 as a possible D gene (5 bases). Trimming pared 6 bases from V and 2 bases from J, leaving 17 bases between. From germline, CDR1 is MNHEY and CDR2 SVGEGT. The CDR3 length is 15 residues. The CDR3 protein is CASSQGGSLPYEQYF. DNA of the CDR3: TGTGCCAGCAGCCAGGGCGGCTCACTACCCTACGAGCAGTACTTC.

The sample holds a few counts of this clonotype. The chain employs TRBV6-1 and TRBJ2-2; 9 nucleotides agree with TRBD2. CDR3 length: 15 residues. In germline, CDR1 is MNHNS, CDR2 SASEGT. Trimming cost V 6 bases and J 1 base; bases outside gene matches: 3. CDR3 DNA: TGTGCCAGCAGGCTTAGCGGGGGGAACACCGGGGAGCTGTTTTTT. Protein product: CASRLSGGNTGELFF.

This clonotype was found a few times. V usage is TRBV29-1 and J usage is TRBJ2-2; D is possibly TRBD1 (6 bases). The CDR3 consists of 17 residues. The germline CDR1 and CDR2 sequences are SQVTM and ANQGSEA. V was trimmed by 1 base and J by 3 bases, leaving 18 bases between them. The CDR3 spells CSVEGRGRTEYTGELFF. Here the CDR3 DNA reads TGCAGCGTTGAAGGTCGAGGACGGACAGAGTACACCGGGGAGCTGTTTTTT.

The chain joins TRBV19 to TRBJ2-1, with a weak D call TRBD2 (6 bases). This CDR3 contains 15 residues. Trimming removed 0 bases at V and 0 bases at J, with 6 bases between. Germline CDR1 and CDR2: LNHDA and SQIVND (reference sequence). CDR3 sequence reads: CASSIEGGSYNEQFF. In nucleotides, the CDR3 is TGTGCCAGTAGTATAGAGGGGGGCTCCTACAATGAGCAGTTCTTC.

This clonotype was counted a few times. The gene calls are TRBV6-4 and TRBJ1-1; no definite D call. CDR3 length: 13 residues. V was clipped by 6 bases and J by 4 bases, with 12 bases between them. Germline CDR1 is MRHNA and CDR2 is SNTAGT. The CDR3 DNA reads TGTGCCAGCAGCGGCGAGTTGGGCACTGAAGCTTTCTTT. Its translation: CASSGELGTEAFF.

V and J are TRBV5-1 and TRBJ2-7, with D possibly being TRBD1 or TRBD2 (5 bases each). With 4 bases removed from V and 4 bases from J, the gap between germline ends came to 18 bases. The CDR3 is 15 amino acids. Germline CDR1 is SGHRS and CDR2 is YFSETQ. CDR3 nucleotide sequence: TGCGCCAGCAGCACTCCCGGGACGGCTATGTACGAGCAGTACTTC. This codes for CASSTPGTAMYEQYF.

This clonotype came up a few times. The chain carries TRBV7-2 and TRBJ2-1; D is uncertain. Trimming cost V 2 bases and J 2 bases, with 7 bases left between them. The CDR3 has 14 residues. Germline assignment: CDR1 SGHTA and CDR2 FQGNSA. CDR3 bases: TGTGCCAGCAGCTTACGGCCAGCCTACAATGAGCAGTTCTTC. Translated: CASSLRPAYNEQFF.

This clonotype was seen a handful of times. The chain links TRBV6-6 to TRBJ1-5, with unresolved D. The CDR3 runs to 12 residues. V was trimmed by 7 bases and J by 3 bases, leaving 7 bases between them. Germline V gives CDR1 MNHNY, CDR2 SVGAGI (reference sequence). The CDR3 nucleotides are TGTGCCAGCACACCTTCCAATCAGCCCCAGCATTTT. It encodes CASTPSNQPQHF.

This chain connects TRBV18 to TRBJ2-1; 9 bases map to TRBD2. Germline CDR1 is KGHSH and CDR2 is LQKENI. This CDR3 has 16 residues. V gave up 3 bases and J gave up 7 bases; unmatched junction bases: 10. This CDR3 is CASSPMRGGDTNEQFF. The CDR3 coding sequence is TGTGCCAGCTCACCGATGCGGGGGGGCGATACTAATGAGCAGTTCTTC.

The chain combines TRBV3-1 with TRBJ2-2, with D possibly TRBD2 on 6 matching bases. This CDR3 region has 18 residues. Per germline, CDR1 LGHDT and CDR2 YNNKEL (reference sequence). Trimming stripped 0 bases from V and 2 bases from J, with 16 bases between. CDR3 in DNA: TGTGCCAGCAGCCAAGATCGCCACAGCGGGCCTAACACCGGGGAGCTGTTTTTT. It specifies CASSQDRHSGPNTGELFF.

In DNA, the CDR3 is TGTGCCAGCAGCCAAGCCCCATCATTAGCGGATACGCAGTATTTT. This gives the protein CASSQAPSLADTQYF. V and J are TRBV4-2 and TRBJ2-3, with D possibly TRBD2 on 5 matching bases. This CDR3 contains 15 residues. V was clipped by 1 base and J by 6 bases, with 14 bases between them. Germline assignment: CDR1 LGHNA and CDR2 YNFKEQ.

This clonotype was seen more than once but under ten times. The V gene is TRBV3-1, the J gene TRBJ1-1; D unresolved. Germline V gives CDR1 LGHDT, CDR2 YNNKEL (reference sequence). This CDR3 is 14 amino acids long. V lost 1 base and J lost 2, with 8 bases in between. CDR3 nucleotide sequence: TGTGCCAGCAGCCAAGGGGGAGACAACACTGAAGCTTTCTTT. Its translation is CASSQGGDNTEAFF.

This clonotype was counted between two and nine times. The rearrangement joins TRBV29-1 to TRBJ1-1, with D possibly TRBD1 on 5 matching bases. Deletions cut 6 bases from V and 4 bases from J, with 18 bases between. Germline lookup yields CDR1 SQVTM and CDR2 ANQGSEA. This CDR3 is built from 14 residues. For the CDR3, the DNA is TGCAGCGTCGTCCTATTAGAGGGACCCACTGAAGCTTTCTTT. This codes for CSVVLLEGPTEAFF.

CDR3 in DNA: TGTGCCAGCAATTCCCTCCAGGGCGGGCAGACCCAGTACTTC. Encoded protein: CASNSLQGGQTQYF. This chain joins TRBV28 and TRBJ2-5, with D possibly being TRBD1 or TRBD2 (5 bases each). V lost 7 bases, J lost 6 bases, and 18 bases lay in between. The CDR3 is 14 residues long. The germline V gene has CDR1 MDHEN and CDR2 SYDVKM.

The chain employs TRBV29-1 and TRBJ2-5; 12 bases are a match to TRBD2. The V and J ends lost 6 bases and 4 bases, in that order; junction bases with no gene match: 9. The CDR3 is 15 amino acids. Germline CDR1 is SQVTM and CDR2 is ANQGSEA. The CDR3 DNA reads as TGCAGCGTCCCAACTAGCGGGGGGCGAGGAGAGACCCAGTACTTC. Translated: CSVPTSGGRGETQYF. Based on the CDR3 plus reference TRBV29-1 and TRBJ2-5, the full variable domain is SAVISQKPSRDICQRGTSLTIQCQVDSQVTMMFWYRQQPGQSLTLIATANQGSEATYESGFVIDKFPISRPNLTFSTLTVSNMSPEDSSIYLCSVPTSGGRGETQYFGPGTRLLVL.

This clonotype was observed a handful of times. CDR3 DNA sequence: TGTGCCAGCAGTTTATCGCCCGACTCCTACGAGCAGTACTTC. This sequence encodes CASSLSPDSYEQYF. The chain links TRBV27 to TRBJ2-7; D unclear. The CDR3 is 14 residues long. Germline V gene sequence: CDR1 MNHEY, CDR2 SMNVEV (reference sequence). V gave up 0 bases and J gave up 0 bases, with 6 bases separating them.

This clonotype has just a few counts. The chain is built from TRBV20-1 and TRBJ2-5; 7 nucleotides align to TRBD2. Germline V CDR1 and CDR2: DFQATT, SNEGSKA (reference sequence). V was clipped by 6 bases and J by 5 bases; unmatched bases: 6. The CDR3 contains 12 residues. The CDR3 DNA sequence: TGCAGTGCCGGGACTATGACGGAGACCCAGTACTTC. Its protein product is CSAGTMTETQYF.

V usage is TRBV2 and J usage is TRBJ1-2, with D unclear. The CDR3 totals 13 residues. Germline V gives CDR1 SNHLY, CDR2 FYNNEI. Deletions cut 6 bases from V and 4 bases from J, with 12 bases between. CDR3 protein: CASRVTISYGYTF. In nucleotides, the CDR3 is TGTGCCAGCAGGGTAACAATTTCCTATGGCTACACCTTC.